Presented here are 19 T cell receptor beta chains from one specimen sequenced in a study of STAT3 mutations in large granular lymphocyte leukemia. Findings of the study overall: Every T-LGLL patient had at least one immunodominant TCRbeta clonotype.

These TCRs are of unknown antigen specificity. Repertoires were generated with immunoSEQ multiplex PCR, while TCRdb's copy carries only in-frame clones and drops some. The repertoire holds 20,000 or so clones, with about 92% as singletons. Sample: peripheral blood mononuclear cells. The receptors stem from a man aged 55 to 70 with T-cell large granular lymphocyte leukemia. Some clones in this sample may be carry-over from other donors' samples.

The V and J genes are TRBV18 and TRBJ1-1; D might be TRBD1 (6 bases). The V end lost 3 bases, the J end lost 3 bases, and 17 bases lay between the germline ends. The CDR3 consists of 16 residues. Germline CDR1 KGHSH, CDR2 LQKENI. The CDR3 DNA reads TGTGCCAGCTCACCGGGGGGCGGTGTTCGTGACACTGAAGCTTTCTTT. It encodes CASSPGGGVRDTEAFF.

The chain joins TRBV4-3 to TRBJ2-5; D ambiguous. V gave up 0 bases and J gave up 5 bases, with 4 bases separating them. CDR3 length: 12 residues. Germline-derived CDR1 and CDR2 are LGHNA and YSLEER. CDR3 sequence (DNA): TGCGCCAGCAGCCAAGACAGGGAGACCCAGTACTTC. Protein product: CASSQDRETQYF.

The chain combines TRBV27 with TRBJ2-1; D gene ambiguous. Germline V gene lookup returns CDR1 MNHEY and CDR2 SMNVEV (reference sequence). V was clipped by 6 bases and J by 5 bases, with 8 bases between them. This CDR3 is 12 amino acids long. The CDR3: CASRENHNEQFF. Written as DNA, the CDR3 is TGTGCCAGCAGGGAAAACCACAATGAGCAGTTCTTC.

The V call is TRBV6-5, the J call TRBJ1-5; 7 nucleotides agree with TRBD1. CDR1 is MNHEY and CDR2 is SVGAGI in the germline V gene. The CDR3 length is 15 residues. Trimming took 6 bases from V and 0 from J; bases not matched to a gene: 5. This CDR3 reads CASRIHRGSNQPQHF. As DNA, the CDR3 is TGTGCCAGCAGGATACACAGGGGTAGCAATCAGCCCCAGCATTTT.

J is TRBJ2-5 and V is TRBV5-5; 10 bases fit TRBD1. The germline V gene encodes CDR1 SGHKS and CDR2 YYEKEE (reference sequence). The CDR3 is 15 amino acids. The V segment lost 3 bases and the J segment 5 bases; nucleotides outside the gene matches: 7. The CDR3 protein is CASSSAGQGGETQYF. The CDR3 DNA reads as TGTGCCAGCAGCTCCGCTGGACAGGGGGGGGAGACCCAGTACTTC.

V gene TRBV6-1 combines with J gene TRBJ1-1, with D perhaps TRBD1 (5 bases). V was shortened by 10 bases and J by 4 bases, with 13 bases between the two germline ends. The CDR3 has 12 residues. Germline V CDR1 and CDR2: MNHNS, SASEGT. DNA for the CDR3: TGTGCCAACCAGGGAAGGGGCACTGAAGCTTTCTTT. It yields the protein CANQGRGTEAFF.

The chain couples TRBV5-1 to TRBJ2-1; TRBD2 aligns across 9 bases. Trimming cost V 4 bases and J 2 bases; bases outside gene matches: 7. This CDR3 comprises 16 residues. Germline assignment: CDR1 SGHRS and CDR2 YFSETQ. Here the CDR3 DNA reads TGCGCCAGCAGCGATATAGCGGGAGTCGCCTACAATGAGCAGTTCTTC. Translating it yields CASSDIAGVAYNEQFF.

This chain links TRBV28 with TRBJ2-7, with 10 bases aligning to TRBD2. CDR3 length equals 14 residues. With 3 bases clipped from V and 7 bases from J, the junction kept 6 bases outside the gene matches. Germline values: CDR1 MDHEN, CDR2 SYDVKM. For the CDR3, the DNA is TGTGCCAGCAGTTTGGGGGCTAGCGGGGGTGAGCAGTACTTC. Translated: CASSLGASGGEQYF.

The V call is TRBV7-2, the J call TRBJ2-3; D ambiguous. The CDR3 has 12 amino acids. V shed 5 bases and J shed 2 bases, with 5 bases lying between them. Germline V CDR1 and CDR2: SGHTA, FQGNSA. The CDR3 region has the DNA TGTGCCAGCAGCCCGACCACAGATACGCAGTATTTT. This translates into CASSPTTDTQYF. The variable domain in full, completed from reference TRBV7-2 and TRBJ2-3, reads GAGVSQSPSNKVTEKGKDVELRCDPISGHTALYWYRQSLGQGLEFLIYFQGNSAPDKSGLPSDRFSAERTGGSVSTLTIQRTQQEDSAVYLCASSPTTDTQYFGPGTRLTVL.

This chain connects TRBV9 to TRBJ2-7, with D maybe TRBD1 (6 bases). The germline V and J ends were trimmed by 4 bases and 4 bases, with 9 bases remaining between them. CDR1 is SGDLS, CDR2 YYNGEE, per germline. This CDR3 spans 12 amino acids. The CDR3 loop is CASSLDSYEQYF. The CDR3 nucleotides read TGTGCCAGCAGCCTGGACAGTTACGAGCAGTACTTC.

The CDR3 here is CASSLSRLAGTDTQYF. CDR3 nucleotides: TGTGCCAGCAGCTTATCCCGACTAGCGGGAACAGATACGCAGTATTTT. The rearrangement uses TRBV7-9 and TRBJ2-3; 11 bases are shared with TRBD2. V was clipped by 2 bases and J by 3 bases; unmatched bases: 4. The CDR3 totals 16 residues. Germline V gene sequence: CDR1 SEHNR, CDR2 FQNEAQ (reference sequence).

The chain uses TRBV28 and TRBJ2-3, with D possibly matching TRBD2 (5 bases). The CDR3 runs to 12 residues. Trimming shortened V by 6 bases and J by 4 bases, and 8 bases separated the two germline ends. Germline V gene data show CDR1 as MDHEN and CDR2 as SYDVKM. This chain's CDR3 is CASSSGPDTQYF. CDR3 in DNA: TGTGCCAGCAGCAGCGGCCCAGATACGCAGTATTTT.

J is TRBJ1-4 and V is TRBV14; D perhaps matches TRBD1 (5 bases). CDR3 length: 12 residues. V shed 8 bases and J shed 7 bases, with 11 bases lying between them. Germline values: CDR1 SGHDN, CDR2 FVKESK. CDR3 sequence reads: CASGGAGEKLFF. DNA of the CDR3: TGTGCCAGCGGTGGGGCCGGTGAAAAACTGTTTTTT.

The chain joins TRBV10-3 to TRBJ2-2; weak D call: TRBD1 (5 bases). CDR1 and CDR2 (germline): ENHRY, SYGVKD. The CDR3 runs 15 residues. Trimming stripped 3 bases from V and 6 bases from J, with 14 bases between. The CDR3 nucleotides read TGTGCCATCAGTGATCGCAGCGCAGGGCCCGGGGAGCTGTTTTTT. Its translation is CAISDRSAGPGELFF.

This chain connects TRBV4-2 to TRBJ1-3; D perhaps matches TRBD1 (6 bases). V lost 7 bases, J lost 0 bases, and 16 bases lay in between. The CDR3 extends over 16 amino acids. CDR1 is LGHNA and CDR2 is YNFKEQ in the germline V gene. The DNA for the CDR3 is TGTGCCAGCACGAGGGACACCCGCAACTCTGGAAACACCATATATTTT. Translated, it gives CASTRDTRNSGNTIYF.

This chain connects TRBV9 to TRBJ2-7, with 7 bases matching TRBD2. Germline CDR1 and CDR2: SGDLS and YYNGEE. Losses at the gene ends were 0 bases for V and 3 bases for J; bases not matched to a gene: 6. The CDR3 length is 15 residues. The CDR3 coding sequence is TGTGCCAGCAGCGTAGACAGCGGGATGGACTACGAGCAGTACTTC. This sequence encodes CASSVDSGMDYEQYF.

The gene calls are TRBV27 and TRBJ1-2, with D possibly being TRBD1 (5 bases). V was shortened by 1 base and J by 3 bases, with 9 bases between the two germline ends. The CDR3 has 14 residues. CDR1 is MNHEY, CDR2 SMNVEV, per germline (reference sequence). The CDR3 loop is CASSLWGVDYGYTF. The CDR3 DNA reads TGTGCCAGCAGTTTATGGGGGGTGGACTATGGCTACACCTTC.

The CDR3 is CAWTTLQSGNTIYF. The CDR3 coding sequence is TGTGCCTGGACCACTCTTCAGTCTGGAAACACCATATATTTT. The rearrangement links TRBV30 to TRBJ1-3; D call uncertain. V was trimmed by 4 bases and J by 1 base, leaving 11 bases between them. The CDR3 loop spans 14 amino acids. In germline, CDR1 is GTSNPN, CDR2 SVGIG (reference sequence). Filled out from reference TRBV30 and TRBJ1-3, the complete variable domain reads SQTIHQWPATLVQPVGSPLSLECTVEGTSNPNLYWYRQAAGRGLQLLFYSVGIGQISSEVPQNLSASRPQDRQFILSSKKLLLSDSGFYLCAWTTLQSGNTIYFGEGSWLTVV.

This chain uses TRBV30 with TRBJ1-1; D might be TRBD1 (5 bases). The V gene lost 7 bases and the J gene lost 4 bases, with 16 bases spanning the gap. Germline lookup yields CDR1 GTSNPN and CDR2 SVGIG (reference sequence). CDR3 size: 13 residues. The CDR3 DNA is TGTGCCTTAACCGGGGGAGCGGGCACTGAAGCTTTCTTT. Protein: CALTGGAGTEAFF.